Following are 8 T cell receptor beta chains from one sample sequenced in a study of OX40 agonist ivuxolimab in advanced cancers. The assay was immunoSEQ multiplex PCR, and TCRdb's table has in-frame clones only and misses some. The repertoire holds tens of thousands of clones, about 89% seen once, with roughly 10% in the top ten. The specimen was CD4+ or CD8+ T cells sorted from blood, collected in a trial of the OX40 agonist ivuxolimab. These receptors came from an adult with an advanced solid tumor such as melanoma, head and neck, liver or kidney cancer.

V gene TRBV25-1 combines with J gene TRBJ2-2, with D hard to call. CDR1 is MGHDK and CDR2 is SYGVNS in the germline V gene. The CDR3 totals 14 residues. V was pared by 2 bases and J by 8 bases, with 12 bases between. Written as DNA, the CDR3 is TGTGCCAGCAGTGAACCAGGCCAGGCTGGGGAGCTGTTTTTT. As protein: CASSEPGQAGELFF.

The chain has TRBV11-2 and TRBJ1-1, with a tentative D call TRBD1 (5 bases). This CDR3 region has 13 residues. CDR1 is SGHAT and CDR2 is FQNNGV in the germline V gene. V lost 5 bases to trimming and J lost 0 bases, with 7 bases between them. CDR3 sequence: CASSEGVNTEAFF. The CDR3 bases are TGTGCCAGCAGCGAAGGGGTGAACACTGAAGCTTTCTTT.

This chain uses TRBV9 with TRBJ2-7; tentative D call: TRBD2 (5 bases). The germline CDR1 and CDR2 sequences are SGDLS and YYNGEE. Trimming cost V 0 bases and J 3 bases, with 7 bases left between them. CDR3 length: 13 residues. The CDR3 spells CASSVDEGYEQYF. The CDR3 DNA sequence: TGTGCCAGCAGCGTAGATGAGGGCTACGAGCAGTACTTC.

CDR3 DNA sequence: TGTGCCAGCAGTATTTCCGGGACAGGGCTGCGGGGCTACACCTTC. Translation gives CASSISGTGLRGYTF. The chain recombines TRBV27 with TRBJ1-2, with 9 positions matching TRBD1. V shed 5 bases, J shed 8 bases, and the junction held 12 bases outside the gene matches. The germline V gene encodes CDR1 MNHEY and CDR2 SMNVEV (reference sequence). This CDR3 is 15 amino acids long.

The chain employs TRBV9 and TRBJ2-7; perhaps TRBD1 as D (5 bases). This CDR3 has 11 residues. The V and J ends lost 3 bases and 4 bases respectively, with 5 bases between them. Germline values: CDR1 SGDLS, CDR2 YYNGEE. This chain's CDR3 is CASSAGYEQYF. Here the CDR3 DNA reads TGTGCCAGCAGCGCAGGGTACGAGCAGTACTTC.

V gene TRBV27 combines with J gene TRBJ1-2; 11 nucleotides match TRBD1. This CDR3 region has 18 residues. From germline, CDR1 is MNHEY and CDR2 SMNVEV (reference sequence). J was trimmed by 2 bases and V by 4 bases; bases with no gene match: 12. Written as DNA, the CDR3 is TGTGCCAGCAGTTCCATATACCTGGACAGGGGGCCAAACTATGGCTACACCTTC. Translated: CASSSIYLDRGPNYGYTF.

The rearrangement links TRBV5-6 to TRBJ1-6; D is ambiguous. The length of the CDR3 is 11 residues. V was pared by 0 bases and J by 10 bases, with 2 bases between. The germline gives CDR1 SGHDT, CDR2 YYEEEE. CDR3 sequence (DNA): TGTGCCAGCAGCTTGGGATCACCCCTCCACTTT. Residues: CASSLGSPLHF.

The chain joins TRBV6-5 to TRBJ1-6; a possible D gene is TRBD1 (5 bases). The V gene's germline CDR1 is MNHEY and CDR2 SVGAGI. CDR3 length: 15 amino acids. The V end lost 2 bases, the J end lost 15 bases, and 20 bases lay between the germline ends. For the CDR3, the DNA is TGTGCCAGCAGTTACGATACCGGGGGTGCTCTACTCCTCCACTTT. The encoded protein is CASSYDTGGALLLHF.